These 22 T cell receptor beta chains were all obtained from the same sample, sequenced in a study of blood T cell repertoires in COVID-19. The repertoire was sequenced with immunoSEQ multiplex PCR; TCRdb's copy has only in-frame clones and lacks some. The sample lists over 300,000 clones; 87% were seen once. The specimen sequenced was PBMCs or T cells enriched from blood (not recorded which). These receptors were collected from a woman in her 30s who had recovered from COVID-19.

The chain carries TRBV6-2 or TRBV6-3 and TRBJ1-5; no definite D call. In germline, CDR1 is MNHEY, CDR2 SVGEGT. The length of the CDR3 is 16 residues. V gave up 0 bases and J gave up 4 bases, with 13 bases separating them. For the CDR3, the DNA is TGTGCCAGCAGTTACTCGAGTAGCGGGAAGAATCAGCCCCAGCATTTT. Translated, it gives CASSYSSSGKNQPQHF.

This chain uses TRBV2 with TRBJ1-1; D may be TRBD1 (5 bases). The V gene's germline CDR1 is SNHLY and CDR2 FYNNEI. This CDR3 has 15 residues. Trimming cost V 3 bases and J 0 bases, with 11 bases left between them. CDR3 DNA sequence: TGTGCCAGCAGTGATACGACAGTCATGAACACTGAAGCTTTCTTT. As protein: CASSDTTVMNTEAFF. Variable domain in full (rest from reference TRBV2 and TRBJ1-1): EPEVTQTPSHQVTQMGQEVILRCVPISNHLYFYWYRQILGQKVEFLVSFYNNEISEKSEIFDDQFSVERPDGSNFTLKIRSTKLEDSAMYFCASSDTTVMNTEAFFGQGTRLTVV.

V is TRBV6-1 and J is TRBJ1-5, with D hard to call. The V gene's germline CDR1 is MNHNS and CDR2 SASEGT. V gave up 3 bases and J gave up 1 base, with 13 bases separating them. The CDR3 totals 16 residues. The CDR3 region has the DNA TGTGCCAGCAGTGAGTTGGTAGGAGTCAGCAATCAGCCCCAGCATTTT. It codes for CASSELVGVSNQPQHF.

The count of this clone is one. The V and J genes are TRBV12-3 or TRBV12-4 and TRBJ2-1; a possible D gene is TRBD1 (6 bases). CDR3 size: 12 residues. Trimming removed 6 bases from V and 9 bases from J, with 12 bases in between. In nucleotides, the CDR3 is TGTGCCAGCAGCTACAGGGTAGGTGAGCAGTTCTTC. Protein: CASSYRVGEQFF.

This clone was recorded a few times. The chain is built from TRBV5-1 and TRBJ2-2; possible D gene TRBD1, 6 bases. This CDR3 region has 15 residues. The germline V and J ends were trimmed by 3 bases and 0 bases, with 9 bases remaining between them. Germline V gene lookup returns CDR1 SGHRS and CDR2 YFSETQ. The CDR3 sequence is CASSWDITNTGELFF. The DNA of the CDR3 is TGCGCCAGCAGCTGGGACATTACGAACACCGGGGAGCTGTTTTTT. The entire variable domain, with the rest obtained from reference TRBV5-1 and TRBJ2-2, is as follows: KAGVTQTPRYLIKTRGQQVTLSCSPISGHRSVSWYQQTPGQGLQFLFEYFSETQRNKGNFPGRFSGRQFSNSRSEMNVSTLELGDSALYLCASSWDITNTGELFFGEGSRLTVL.

V gene TRBV18 combines with J gene TRBJ1-1, with TRBD1 matching over 11 bases. The CDR3 runs to 15 residues. CDR1 is KGHSH, CDR2 LQKENI, per germline. The V and J ends lost 3 bases and 10 bases, in that order; junction bases with no gene match: 10. CDR3 sequence: CASSPLDRGPRGAFF. In nucleotides, the CDR3 is TGTGCCAGCTCACCCTTGGACAGGGGGCCGAGAGGAGCTTTCTTT.

V usage is TRBV2 and J usage is TRBJ1-5; 7 bases are a match to TRBD1. V gave up 6 bases and J gave up 5 bases; unmatched junction bases: 4. The CDR3 runs 13 residues. Germline V CDR1 and CDR2: SNHLY, FYNNEI. CDR3 coding DNA: TGTGCCAGCAGGAGGGGGCGAGATCAGCCCCAGCATTTT. This gives the protein CASRRGRDQPQHF.

The rearrangement joins TRBV12-5 to TRBJ1-3; D may be TRBD1 (6 bases). The CDR3 is 16 residues long. Germline V gives CDR1 LGHNT, CDR2 FRNRAP. V was shortened by 0 bases and J by 10 bases, with 19 bases between the two germline ends. In DNA, the CDR3 is TGTGCTAGTGGTTTGGTACATGGGGGCTTCAGCTTAACCATATATTTT. Amino acid sequence: CASGLVHGGFSLTIYF.

The gene calls are TRBV12-3 or TRBV12-4 and TRBJ1-1, with D tentatively TRBD1 (6 bases). V was clipped by 6 bases and J by 6 bases, with 8 bases between them. This CDR3 has 11 amino acids. Here the CDR3 DNA reads TGTGCCAGCAGGTCAGGGGCTGAAGCTTTCTTT. As protein: CASRSGAEAFF.

This clone was seen a handful of times. The chain couples TRBV7-3 to TRBJ2-7; D gene uncertain. The V end lost 0 bases, the J end lost 6 bases, and 9 bases lay between the germline ends. CDR1 SGHTA and CDR2 FQGTGA come from the germline V gene. This CDR3 spans 13 amino acids. In DNA form, the CDR3 reads TGTGCCAGCAGCTTAACTTCGCAGGTCGAGCAGTACTTC. This codes for CASSLTSQVEQYF.

This clone occurred a few times. The J gene is TRBJ1-4, the V gene TRBV19, with D unclear. The CDR3 is 15 amino acids. Trimming removed 7 bases from V and 1 base from J, with 13 bases in between. From germline, CDR1 is LNHDA and CDR2 SQIVND (reference sequence). CDR3 bases: TGTGCCAGTACCCGCGAGGGTTTAACTAATGAAAAACTGTTTTTT. Translated, it gives CASTREGLTNEKLFF. The variable domain in full, with the rest retrieved from reference TRBV19 and TRBJ1-4, is DGGITQSPKYLFRKEGQNVTLSCEQNLNHDAMYWYRQDPGQGLRLIYYSQIVNDFQKGDIAEGYSVSREKKESFPLTVTSAQKNPTAFYLCASTREGLTNEKLFFGSGTQLSVL.

V gene TRBV19 combines with J gene TRBJ1-2, with D unresolved. The germline CDR1 and CDR2 sequences are LNHDA and SQIVND (reference sequence). The CDR3 contains 15 residues. The germline V and J ends were trimmed by 6 bases and 0 bases, with 14 bases remaining between them. The CDR3 protein is CASRRAQGANYGYTF. The CDR3 bases are TGTGCCAGTAGGAGAGCACAAGGAGCTAACTATGGCTACACCTTC.

The genes are TRBV3-1 (or the pseudogene TRBV3-2) and TRBJ1-1; TRBD1 aligns across 10 bases. V lost 3 bases and J lost 3; bases outside the gene matches: 4. Germline assignment: CDR1 LGHDT and CDR2 YNNKEL (reference sequence). The CDR3 consists of 15 residues. This CDR3 is CASSHRQGAYTEAFF. The CDR3 DNA reads as TGTGCCAGCAGCCATAGACAGGGGGCTTACACTGAAGCTTTCTTT.

This chain uses TRBV30 with TRBJ1-2; 8 bases line up with TRBD1. The CDR3 extends over 16 amino acids. The germline V gene encodes CDR1 GTSNPN and CDR2 SVGIG (reference sequence). V gave up 3 bases and J gave up 4 bases; unmatched junction bases: 13. The CDR3 loop reads CAWRPRTGNFSYGYTF. Written as DNA, the CDR3 is TGTGCCTGGAGACCCCGGACAGGGAATTTCTCCTATGGCTACACCTTC.

CDR3: CASRTGKGTDTQYF. As DNA, the CDR3 is TGTGCCAGCCGGACAGGGAAAGGGACAGATACGCAGTATTTT. The chain combines TRBV19 with TRBJ2-3, with TRBD1 matching 8 bases. Germline CDR1 LNHDA, CDR2 SQIVND (reference sequence). This CDR3 spans 14 amino acids. V lost 9 bases to trimming and J lost 3 bases; unmatched junction nucleotides: 8. The complete variable domain, with remaining parts taken from reference TRBV19 and TRBJ2-3, reads DGGITQSPKYLFRKEGQNVTLSCEQNLNHDAMYWYRQDPGQGLRLIYYSQIVNDFQKGDIAEGYSVSREKKESFPLTVTSAQKNPTAFYLCASRTGKGTDTQYFGPGTRLTVL.

The J gene is TRBJ1-1, the V gene TRBV6-5; TRBD1 matches 10 bases. V lost 0 bases and J lost 4; bases outside the gene matches: 2. CDR1 and CDR2 from the germline V gene are MNHEY and SVGAGI. The CDR3 consists of 15 residues. CDR3 coding DNA: TGTGCCAGCAGTTACTCGAGGACAGGGGGCACTGAAGCTTTCTTT. Translation: CASSYSRTGGTEAFF.

This clone was picked up one time. The rearrangement links TRBV27 to TRBJ1-2; 8 bases fit TRBD1. Germline assignment: CDR1 MNHEY and CDR2 SMNVEV (reference sequence). The CDR3 spans 16 residues. Germline trimming cut 5 bases from V and 8 bases from J; bases unmatched to any gene: 16. CDR3 protein: CASSPPGGRGLQGYTF. CDR3 DNA: TGTGCCAGCAGTCCCCCGGGAGGCAGGGGGCTTCAAGGCTACACCTTC.

The V call is TRBV18, the J call TRBJ2-3, with a possible D match to TRBD2 (6 bases). V dropped 4 bases and J dropped 4 bases, with 15 bases sitting between them. This CDR3 comprises 15 residues. Germline V gene lookup returns CDR1 KGHSH and CDR2 LQKENI. CDR3 in amino acids: CASSRGGNWADTQYF. Written as DNA, the CDR3 is TGTGCCAGCTCACGCGGCGGGAATTGGGCAGATACGCAGTATTTT.

The V call is TRBV4-3, the J call TRBJ2-6; 9 bases fit TRBD1. The V and J ends lost 3 bases and 0 bases, in that order; junction bases with no gene match: 9. The germline V gene encodes CDR1 LGHNA and CDR2 YSLEER. The CDR3 extends over 19 amino acids. The CDR3 sequence is CASSQTTPGQGSGANVLTF. The CDR3 nucleotides read TGCGCCAGCAGCCAGACCACTCCGGGACAGGGCTCTGGGGCCAACGTCCTGACTTTC.

This rearrangement joins TRBV19 to TRBJ1-6, with D possibly being TRBD1 (5 bases). Germline assignment: CDR1 LNHDA and CDR2 SQIVND (reference sequence). V lost 7 bases to trimming and J lost 5 bases, with 18 bases between them. The CDR3 extends over 16 amino acids. This chain's CDR3 is CASKYGAGGNNSPLHF. CDR3 DNA sequence: TGTGCCAGTAAATATGGGGCAGGCGGAAATAATTCACCCCTCCACTTT.

The V call is TRBV6-5, the J call TRBJ1-1; D remains unclear. This CDR3 has 13 residues. Trimming left V 2 bases short and J 8 bases short, with 12 bases between. Germline values: CDR1 MNHEY, CDR2 SVGAGI. The DNA for the CDR3 is TGTGCCAGCAGTTACGGAGGAGGCGGGGAAGCTTTCTTT. Its protein product is CASSYGGGGEAFF.

As regards this clone: Within the sample, other DNA sequences also encode this same CDR3. The chain recombines TRBV5-4 with TRBJ2-7; unclear D gene. The V end lost 1 base, the J end lost 3 bases, and 5 bases lay between the germline ends. This CDR3 has 12 residues. Germline CDR1 SGHNT, CDR2 YYREEE (reference sequence). The CDR3 nucleotides are TGTGCCAGCAGCTTGCGCGGCTACGAGCAGTACTTC. It is translated as CASSLRGYEQYF.